This T cell receptor (beta chain) was recorded in a study of spatial heterogeneity in lung cancer. Turning to the study itself: The count of detected beta-chain sequences consistently exceeded that of alpha-chain sequences. Combinations of a unique TCR and a UMI were tallied in raw reads, and on average each appeared more than ten times.

The V gene lost 7 bases and the J gene lost 0 bases, with 7 bases spanning the gap. This CDR3 contains 13 residues. Looked up from germline, CDR1 is LNHDA and CDR2 is SQIVND (reference sequence). As regards this clonotype: Antigen unknown.

Time point reported: sample taken at primary tumor resection. Extraction of whole RNA from tumor, nontumor lung or frozen PBMC preceded unsorted sequencing. Individually, TCR cDNA molecules were each labelled with a unique molecular identifier. TCRdb processed the 5' RACE reads anew with MiXCR; each CDR3 protein has one entry. The table records over a thousand distinct CDR3 sequences, 25% to 30% of them present only once. Whole-study results and caveats: Counts of expanded intratumoral alpha and beta TCRs tracked tumor mutation counts.

Sample: lung tumor tissue, taken at surgery. The origin of this receptor is a male donor with early-stage non-small cell lung cancer. This rearrangement joins TRBV19 to TRBJ1-5; unclear D gene. CDR3 DNA: TGTGCCAGTACCGAGTATAGCAATCAGCCCCAGCATTTT. Its translation: CASTEYSNQPQHF.